This T cell receptor beta chain appears in the sequencing data of a study of shared clonotypes between healthy human individuals. Naive CD8 populations comprised CD45RO-negative cells positively selected for CCR7, excluding terminally differentiated effector memory CD45RA+ cells. Study-wide results and caveats: A limitation of the genetic and exposure-history diversity represented arose from few donors. Between a few donors, naive CD4 clonotypes were shared at a level of about 5%.

Profiled with immunoSEQ multiplex PCR; TCRdb holds only in-frame clones, not every one. The table records around 2,000,000 clones, over 85% of them present only once. A note on this clone: Its antigen is not known.

The CDR3 sequence is 16 residues long. Germline values: CDR1 MNHEY, CDR2 SVGAGI. After removal of 2 bases from V and 11 bases from J, the junction contained 15 bases not matched to a gene. The source material was naive CD8+ T cells sorted from blood. The chain combines TRBV6-5 with TRBJ2-3; 8 bases align to TRBD1. The TCR sequence derives from a man younger than 30 in good health. The CDR3 reads CASSYGRTGIFFVQYF. As DNA, the CDR3 is TGTGCCAGCAGTTACGGGAGGACAGGGATATTTTTTGTGCAGTATTTT.